A selection of T cell receptor beta chains follows, all from one sample in a study of regulatory T cells in long-lasting Graves disease. TCRdb used MiXCR to reprocess the multiplex PCR reads, holding one entry per CDR3 protein. The sample has 300,000 to 350,000 distinct CDR3 sequences, 15% to 20% seen once. Specimen: peripheral blood mononuclear cells (PBMCs), collected when the disease was refractory, from a patient treated with antithyroid drugs. The receptor set was obtained from a female donor with Graves disease. Both conserved end residues are part of each CDR3. A D gene is named only where the DNA matches it firmly. Clone size is stated in some rows and not others, as once, few, many or a class when expanded.

CDR3aa | CDR3nt | v_gene | abundance | d_gene | j_gene
CSARSGGDGYTF | TGCAGTGCTAGATCGGGGGGCGATGGCTACACCTTC | TRBV20-1 | NA | NA | TRBJ1-2
CANSTTGMVTNYEQYF | TGTGCCAACAGTACCACGGGGATGGTGACTAACTACGAGCAGTACTTC | TRBV6-1 | NA | NA | TRBJ2-7
CSARAGAAGLETQYF | TGCAGTGCTAGAGCCGGGGCAGCGGGTTTGGAGACCCAGTACTTC | TRBV20-1 | many | NA | TRBJ2-5
CASSFVGNTEAFF | TGTGCCAGCAGCTTCGTCGGGAACACTGAAGCTTTCTTT | TRBV7-8 | NA | NA | TRBJ1-1
CAIRRLDMNTEAFF | TGTGCCATCCGCCGACTAGATATGAACACTGAAGCTTTCTTT | TRBV10-3 | many | NA | TRBJ1-1
CASRSHYEQYF | TGTGCCAGCAGGTCTCACTACGAGCAGTACTTC | TRBV6-1 | many | NA | TRBJ2-7
CASSRDLQETQYF | TGTGCCAGTAGCAGGGACTTACAAGAGACCCAGTACTTC | TRBV19 | many | NA | TRBJ2-5
CASSYLGQAANYGYTF | TGTGCCAGCAGTTACCTCGGACAGGCAGCTAACTATGGCTACACCTTC | TRBV12-3/TRBV12-4 | many | TRBD1 | TRBJ1-2
CASSLAAARQFSTDTQYF | TGTGCCAGCAGCCTCGCGGCTGCCCGACAATTTAGCACAGATACGCAGTATTTT | TRBV11-1 | few | NA | TRBJ2-3
CASSLGGFHPSSPLHF | TGTGCCAGCAGTTTAGGGGGGTTCCACCCAAGTTCACCCCTCCACTTT | TRBV12-3/TRBV12-4 | many | NA | TRBJ1-6
CASSPVVGPSAEQYF | TGTGCCAGCAGCCCCGTCGTCGGCCCGTCGGCCGAGCAGTACTTC | TRBV7-2 | NA | NA | TRBJ2-7
CASTDTLNTEAFF | TGTGCCAGCACCGATACATTGAACACTGAAGCTTTCTTT | TRBV6-1 | NA | NA | TRBJ1-1
CASTGGANTEAFF | TGTGCCAGCACAGGGGGAGCGAACACTGAAGCTTTCTTT | TRBV9 | few | TRBD1 | TRBJ1-1
CASSLLQGLETQYF | TGTGCCAGCAGCTTATTGCAGGGGTTGGAGACCCAGTACTTC | TRBV7-9 | many | NA | TRBJ2-5
CARSPRLGQGVEKLFF | TGTGCCAGGTCACCTCGTCTGGGACAGGGGGTTGAAAAACTGTTTTTT | TRBV18 | NA | TRBD1 | TRBJ1-4
CASTPGFQETQYF | TGTGCCAGCACCCCCGGGTTCCAAGAGACCCAGTACTTC | TRBV12-3/TRBV12-4 | many | NA | TRBJ2-5
CASSKEAIGYTF | TGTGCCAGCAGCAAAGAGGCGATAGGCTACACCTTC | TRBV7-9 | NA | NA | TRBJ1-2
CASSHKRTSGKEETQYF | TGCGCCAGCAGCCATAAGAGGACTAGCGGAAAGGAAGAGACCCAGTACTTC | TRBV5-1 | few | TRBD2 | TRBJ2-5
CSVAAGASEKLFF | TGCAGCGTTGCGGCAGGGGCTAGTGAAAAACTGTTTTTT | TRBV29-1 | many | NA | TRBJ1-4
CASSYVPGANTGELFF | TGTGCCAGCAGCTATGTCCCGGGGGCGAACACCGGGGAGCTGTTTTTT | TRBV5-5 | many | NA | TRBJ2-2
CASSLGGRETQYF | TGTGCCAGCAGCTTAGGGGGTCGGGAGACCCAGTACTTC | TRBV11-2 | many | NA | TRBJ2-5
CASSPGTGKDEQYF | TGTGCCAGCAGCCCAGGGACAGGCAAGGACGAGCAGTACTTC | TRBV7-9 | NA | TRBD1 | TRBJ2-7
CASSLAAKGGGELFF | TGTGCCAGCAGCTTAGCAGCGAAGGGCGGGGGGGAGCTGTTTTTT | TRBV7-8 | many | NA | TRBJ2-2
CASSYLGRGGYEQYF | TGTGCCAGCAGTTACCTCGGCAGGGGAGGTTACGAGCAGTACTTC | TRBV6-5 | NA | NA | TRBJ2-7
CASSPPAYTIYF | TGTGCCAGCAGCCCCCCGGCCTACACCATATATTTT | TRBV7-2 | few | NA | TRBJ1-3
CASAHGAPNEKPFF | TGTGCCAGCGCTCATGGTGCACCTAATGAAAAACCGTTTTTT | TRBV18 | few | NA | TRBJ1-4